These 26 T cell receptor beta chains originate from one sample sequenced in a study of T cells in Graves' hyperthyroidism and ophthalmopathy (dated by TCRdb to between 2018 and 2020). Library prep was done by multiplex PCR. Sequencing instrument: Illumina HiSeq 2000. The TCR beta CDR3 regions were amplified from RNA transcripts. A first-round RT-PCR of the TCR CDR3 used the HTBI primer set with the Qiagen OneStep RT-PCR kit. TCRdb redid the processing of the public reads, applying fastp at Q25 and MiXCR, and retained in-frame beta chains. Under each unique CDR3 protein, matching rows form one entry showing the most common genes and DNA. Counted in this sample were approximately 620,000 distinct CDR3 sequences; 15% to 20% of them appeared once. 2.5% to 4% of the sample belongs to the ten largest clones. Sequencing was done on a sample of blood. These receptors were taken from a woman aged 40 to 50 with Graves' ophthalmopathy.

CDR3: CAWSVGDGNSPLHF. CDR3 sequence (DNA): TGTGCCTGGAGTGTAGGGGATGGTAATTCACCCCTCCACTTT. The chain combines TRBV30 with TRBJ1-6; TRBD1 is a possible D gene (5 bases). The germline V gene has CDR1 GTSNPN and CDR2 SVGIG (reference sequence). The CDR3 sequence is 14 residues long. V lost 0 bases to trimming and J lost 6 bases, with 9 bases between them. The full variable domain, rest sourced from reference TRBV30 and TRBJ1-6, is SQTIHQWPATLVQPVGSPLSLECTVEGTSNPNLYWYRQAAGRGLQLLFYSVGIGQISSEVPQNLSASRPQDRQFILSSKKLLLSDSGFYLCAWSVGDGNSPLHFGNGTRLTVT.

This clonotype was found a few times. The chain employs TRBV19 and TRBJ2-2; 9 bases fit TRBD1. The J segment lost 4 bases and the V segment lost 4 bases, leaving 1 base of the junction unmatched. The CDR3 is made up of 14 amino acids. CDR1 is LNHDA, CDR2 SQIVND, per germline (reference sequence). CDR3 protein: CASSKTGGTGELFF. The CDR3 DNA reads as TGTGCCAGTAGTAAGACAGGGGGCACCGGGGAGCTGTTTTTT. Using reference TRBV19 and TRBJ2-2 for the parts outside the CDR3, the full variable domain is DGGITQSPKYLFRKEGQNVTLSCEQNLNHDAMYWYRQDPGQGLRLIYYSQIVNDFQKGDIAEGYSVSREKKESFPLTVTSAQKNPTAFYLCASSKTGGTGELFFGEGSRLTVL.

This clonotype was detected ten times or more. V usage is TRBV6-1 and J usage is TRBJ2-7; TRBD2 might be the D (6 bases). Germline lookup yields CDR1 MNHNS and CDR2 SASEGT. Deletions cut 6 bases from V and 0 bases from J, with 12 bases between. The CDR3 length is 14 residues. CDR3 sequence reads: CASRAGRTSYEQYF. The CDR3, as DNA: TGTGCCAGCAGGGCGGGACGAACCTCCTACGAGCAGTACTTC.

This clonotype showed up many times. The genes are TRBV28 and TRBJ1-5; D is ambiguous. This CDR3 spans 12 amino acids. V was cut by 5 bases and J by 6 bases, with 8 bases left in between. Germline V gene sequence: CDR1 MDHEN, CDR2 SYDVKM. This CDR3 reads CASSPFSQPQHF. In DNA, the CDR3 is TGTGCCAGCAGTCCATTTAGTCAGCCCCAGCATTTT.

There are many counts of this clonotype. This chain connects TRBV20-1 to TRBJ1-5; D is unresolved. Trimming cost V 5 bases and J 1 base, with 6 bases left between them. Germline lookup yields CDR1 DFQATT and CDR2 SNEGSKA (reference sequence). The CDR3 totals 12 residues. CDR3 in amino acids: CSARFSNQPQHF. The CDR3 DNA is TGCAGTGCTCGTTTCAGCAATCAGCCCCAGCATTTT.

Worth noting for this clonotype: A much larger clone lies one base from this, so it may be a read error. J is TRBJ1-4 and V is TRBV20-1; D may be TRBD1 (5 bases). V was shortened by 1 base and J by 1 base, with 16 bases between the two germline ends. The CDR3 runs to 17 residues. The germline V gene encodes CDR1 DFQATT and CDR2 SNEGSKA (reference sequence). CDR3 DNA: TGCAGTGCTAGAGTCGAGGATTGGGGCAGAACTAATGAAAAACTGTTTTTT. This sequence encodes CSARVEDWGRTNEKLFF.

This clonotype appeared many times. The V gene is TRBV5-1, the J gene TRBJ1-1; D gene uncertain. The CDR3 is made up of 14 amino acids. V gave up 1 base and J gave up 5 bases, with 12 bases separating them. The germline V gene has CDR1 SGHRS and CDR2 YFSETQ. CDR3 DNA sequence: TGCGCCAGCAGCTTGACACTTTTCGGGACTGAAGCTTTCTTT. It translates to CASSLTLFGTEAFF.

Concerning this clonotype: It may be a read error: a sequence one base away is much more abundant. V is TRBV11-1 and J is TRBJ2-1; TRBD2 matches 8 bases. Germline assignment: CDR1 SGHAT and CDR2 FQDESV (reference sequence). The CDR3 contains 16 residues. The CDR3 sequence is CASSLDLLAAYSEQFF. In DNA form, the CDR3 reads TGTGCCAGCAGCTTAGACCTACTAGCGGCATACAGTGAGCAGTTCTTC.

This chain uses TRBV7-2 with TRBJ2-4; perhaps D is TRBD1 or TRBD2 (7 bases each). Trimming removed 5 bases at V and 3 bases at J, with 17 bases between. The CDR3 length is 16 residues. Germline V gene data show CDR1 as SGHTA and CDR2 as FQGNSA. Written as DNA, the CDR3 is TGTGCCAGCAGCCCAGGGGGGGCGGCCCGCAAAAACATTCAGTACTTC. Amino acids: CASSPGGAARKNIQYF.

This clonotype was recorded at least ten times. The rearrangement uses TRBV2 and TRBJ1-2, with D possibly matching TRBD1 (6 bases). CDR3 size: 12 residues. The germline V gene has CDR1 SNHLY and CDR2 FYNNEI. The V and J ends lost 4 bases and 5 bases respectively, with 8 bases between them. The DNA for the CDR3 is TGTGCCAGCAGTGGGGGGCGTTATGGCTACACCTTC. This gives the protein CASSGGRYGYTF.

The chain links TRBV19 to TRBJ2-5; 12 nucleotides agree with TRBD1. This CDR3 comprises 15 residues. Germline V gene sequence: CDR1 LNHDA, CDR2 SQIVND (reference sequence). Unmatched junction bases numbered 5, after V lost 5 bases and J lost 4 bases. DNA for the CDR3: TGTGCCAGTAGTCCGGGACAGGGGGCCCGAGAGACCCAGTACTTC. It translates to CASSPGQGARETQYF.

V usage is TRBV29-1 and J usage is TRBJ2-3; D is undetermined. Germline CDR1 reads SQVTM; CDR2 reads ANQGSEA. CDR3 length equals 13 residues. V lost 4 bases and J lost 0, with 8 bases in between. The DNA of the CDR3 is TGCAGCGTTGTGGGATGGAGCACAGATACGCAGTATTTT. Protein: CSVVGWSTDTQYF.

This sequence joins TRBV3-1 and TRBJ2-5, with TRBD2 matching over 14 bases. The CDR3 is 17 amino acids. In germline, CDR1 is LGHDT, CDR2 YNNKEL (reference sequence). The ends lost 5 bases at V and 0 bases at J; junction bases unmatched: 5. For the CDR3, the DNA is TGTGCCAGCAGCTCCGGGACTAGCGGGAGCTACCAAGAGACCCAGTACTTC. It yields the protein CASSSGTSGSYQETQYF.

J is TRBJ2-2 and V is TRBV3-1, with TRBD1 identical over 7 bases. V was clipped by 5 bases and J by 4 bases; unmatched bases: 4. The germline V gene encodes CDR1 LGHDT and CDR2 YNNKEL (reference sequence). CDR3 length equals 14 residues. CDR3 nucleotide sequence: TGTGCCAGCAGCGTGCAGGGGGTCACCGGGGAGCTGTTTTTT. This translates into CASSVQGVTGELFF.

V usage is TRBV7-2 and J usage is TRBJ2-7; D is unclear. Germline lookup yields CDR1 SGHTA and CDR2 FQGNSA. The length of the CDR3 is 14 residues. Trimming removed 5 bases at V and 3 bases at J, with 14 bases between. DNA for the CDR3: TGTGCCAGCAGCCCGGCTTTTCTCCACTACGAGCAGTACTTC. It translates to CASSPAFLHYEQYF.

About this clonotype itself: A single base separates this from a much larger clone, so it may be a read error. CDR3 sequence: CASSSAYWGEQFF. CDR3 nucleotides: TGTGCCAGCAGTTCAGCGTATTGGGGTGAGCAGTTCTTC. V usage is TRBV12-3 or TRBV12-4 and J usage is TRBJ2-1; D gene ambiguous. This CDR3 is built from 13 residues. Trimming stripped 4 bases from V and 9 bases from J, with 13 bases between.

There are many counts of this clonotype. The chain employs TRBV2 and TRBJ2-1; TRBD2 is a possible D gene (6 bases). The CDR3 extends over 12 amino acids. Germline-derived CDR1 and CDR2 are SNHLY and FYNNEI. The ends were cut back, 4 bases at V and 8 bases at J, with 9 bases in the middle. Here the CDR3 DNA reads TGTGCCAGCAGTGGAGGCGGGGATGAGCAGTTCTTC. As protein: CASSGGGDEQFF.

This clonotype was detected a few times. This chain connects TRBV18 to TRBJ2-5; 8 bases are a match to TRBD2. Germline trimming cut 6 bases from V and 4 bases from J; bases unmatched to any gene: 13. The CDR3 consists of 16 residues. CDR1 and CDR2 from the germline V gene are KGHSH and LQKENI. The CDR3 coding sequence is TGTGCCAGCTCGCCCAGGAGGCGGGAGGACGGAGAGACCCAGTACTTC. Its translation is CASSPRRREDGETQYF.

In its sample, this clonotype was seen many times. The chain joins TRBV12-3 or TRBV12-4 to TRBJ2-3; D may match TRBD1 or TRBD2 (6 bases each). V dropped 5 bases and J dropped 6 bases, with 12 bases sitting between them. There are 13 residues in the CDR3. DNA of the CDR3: TGTGCCAGCAGTAAGGGGGGTGCGGATACGCAGTATTTT. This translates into CASSKGGADTQYF.

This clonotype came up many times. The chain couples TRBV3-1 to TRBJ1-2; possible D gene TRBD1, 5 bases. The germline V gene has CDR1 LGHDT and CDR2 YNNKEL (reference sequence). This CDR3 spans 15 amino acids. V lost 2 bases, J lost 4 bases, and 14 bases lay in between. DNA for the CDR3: TGTGCCAGCAGCCAAAACCTCCAGGGACCCTATGGCTACACCTTC. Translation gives CASSQNLQGPYGYTF.

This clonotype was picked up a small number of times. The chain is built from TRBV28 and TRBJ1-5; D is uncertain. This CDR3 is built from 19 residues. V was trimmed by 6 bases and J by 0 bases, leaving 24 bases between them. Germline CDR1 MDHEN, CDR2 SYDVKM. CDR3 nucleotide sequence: TGTGCCAGCAGCCTCCGAACCCGAGGGCCAGAAAATAGCAATCAGCCCCAGCATTTT. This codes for CASSLRTRGPENSNQPQHF. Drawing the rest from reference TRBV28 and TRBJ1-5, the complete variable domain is DVKVTQSSRYLVKRTGEKVFLECVQDMDHENMFWYRQDPGLGLRLIYFSYDVKMKEKGDIPEGYSVSREKKERFSLILESASTNQTSMYLCASSLRTRGPENSNQPQHFGDGTRLSIL.

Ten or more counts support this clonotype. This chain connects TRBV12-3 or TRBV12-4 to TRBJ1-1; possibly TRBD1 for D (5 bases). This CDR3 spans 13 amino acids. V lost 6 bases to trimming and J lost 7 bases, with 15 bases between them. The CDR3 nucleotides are TGTGCCAGCAGCCCACAGGTAGACCTTGAAGCTTTCTTT. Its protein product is CASSPQVDLEAFF.

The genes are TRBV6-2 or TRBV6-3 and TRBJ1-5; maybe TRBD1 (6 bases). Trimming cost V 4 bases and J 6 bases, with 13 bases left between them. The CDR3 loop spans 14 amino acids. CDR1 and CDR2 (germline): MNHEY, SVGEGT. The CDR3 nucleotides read TGTGCCAGCAGTTTCCAGGGGAGGGGTCAGCCCCAGCATTTT. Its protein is CASSFQGRGQPQHF.

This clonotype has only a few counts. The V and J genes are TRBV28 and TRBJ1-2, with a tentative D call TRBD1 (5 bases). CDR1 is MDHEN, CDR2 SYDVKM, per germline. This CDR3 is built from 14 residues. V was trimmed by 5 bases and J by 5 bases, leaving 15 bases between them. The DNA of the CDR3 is TGTGCCAGCAGTCCATACTCCCAGGGTTATGGCTACACCTTC. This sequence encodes CASSPYSQGYGYTF.

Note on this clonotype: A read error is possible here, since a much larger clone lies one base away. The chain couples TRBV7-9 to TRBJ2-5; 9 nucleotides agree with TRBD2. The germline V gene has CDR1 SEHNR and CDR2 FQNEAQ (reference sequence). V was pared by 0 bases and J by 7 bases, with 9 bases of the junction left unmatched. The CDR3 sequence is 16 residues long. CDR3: CASSLASGRHARTQYF. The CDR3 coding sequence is TGTGCCAGCAGCTTAGCTAGCGGGAGACATGCGAGGACCCAGTACTTC.

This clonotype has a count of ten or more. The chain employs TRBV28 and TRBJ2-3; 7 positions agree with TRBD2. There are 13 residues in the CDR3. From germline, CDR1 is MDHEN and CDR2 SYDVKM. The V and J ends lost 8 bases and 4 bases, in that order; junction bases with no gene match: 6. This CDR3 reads CASGGGPSDTQYF. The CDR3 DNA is TGTGCCAGCGGGGGAGGGCCCTCAGATACGCAGTATTTT.